A single T cell receptor (beta chain) is shown here with its context. No antigen is known for it. The sample originates from a study of cytomegalovirus exposure and HLA in healthy donors. General study findings and limits: Clusters of TCRs from the first cohort tended to co-occur in the roughly 120 validation repertoires (as a later analysis found). CMV antigen specificity was confirmed in vitro for a few CMV-associated chains.

Clones were sequenced by immunoSEQ multiplex PCR, and TCRdb holds only the in-frame ones, with some missing. There are 250,000 or so clones in the sample; around 89% occur only once, and roughly 0.38% lies in the top ten. The trim removed 0 bases at V and 11 bases at J, leaving 6 bases unmatched. The germline CDR1 and CDR2 sequences are MGHRA and YSYEKL. The CDR3 has 13 residues. This receptor was identified in a woman younger than 30 in good health and CMV-seronegative. The chain joins TRBV4-1 to TRBJ1-1; TRBD1 aligns across 7 bases. Input material: PBMCs. The CDR3 DNA reads TGCGCCAGCAGCCAAGAGGGAAGGGGGCGGGCTTTCTTT. Translation gives CASSQEGRGRAFF.